This is a list of T cell receptor beta chains from one sample in a study of STAT5B mutations in CD4+ large granular lymphocyte leukemia. Assay: immunoSEQ multiplex PCR; the TCRdb copy retains only in-frame clones and omits some. The sample shows about 38,000 clones, under 85% of them seen only once. The specimen was CD4+ T cells from blood buffy coats. These receptors were taken from a human donor in good health. Both conserved end residues are part of each CDR3. D genes are given only for firm matches. Size is stated for part of the rows, as once, few or many counts, or as a class when the clone is expanded.

D gene,clone size,J gene,V gene,CDR3 protein,CDR3 DNA
.,few,TRBJ2-7,TRBV11-2,CASSIRVYEQYF,TGTGCCAGCAGCATCAGGGTTTACGAGCAGTACTTC
.,.,TRBJ1-1,TRBV4-3,CASSQDSWGYTEAFF,TGCGCCAGCAGCCAAGATTCCTGGGGGTACACTGAAGCTTTCTTT
TRBD2,.,TRBJ2-6,TRBV5-4,CASSSGLAGAESSGANVLTF,TGTGCCAGCAGCTCCGGACTAGCGGGGGCCGAGAGCTCTGGGGCCAACGTCCTGACTTTC
TRBD1,few,TRBJ1-1,TRBV4-3,CASSHVAGATGWAFF,TGCGCCAGCAGCCACGTCGCTGGGGCGACAGGGTGGGCTTTCTTT
TRBD2,.,TRBJ2-2,TRBV29-1,CSVEAVGAGGNTGELFF,TGCAGCGTTGAAGCCGTCGGAGCGGGAGGGAACACCGGGGAGCTGTTTTTT
TRBD1,.,TRBJ2-6,TRBV7-9,CASRRDRGPLFGANVLTF,TGTGCCAGCAGACGCGACAGGGGTCCTCTCTTTGGGGCCAACGTCCTGACTTTC
.,.,TRBJ1-5,TRBV19,CASSYGSYSNQPQHF,TGTGCCAGTAGTTACGGTAGTTATAGCAATCAGCCCCAGCATTTT
.,.,TRBJ2-7,TRBV29-1,CSGRTTAWGEQYF,TGCAGCGGGAGGACCACCGCCTGGGGCGAGCAGTACTTC
TRBD1,.,TRBJ1-2,TRBV5-4,CASSSGQAAYGYTF,TGTGCCAGCAGCTCAGGACAGGCTGCCTATGGCTACACCTTC
.,.,TRBJ2-6,TRBV19,CASSPHQGNSGANVLTF,TGTGCCAGTAGTCCACATCAGGGAAACTCTGGGGCCAACGTCCTGACTTTC
.,few,TRBJ2-1,TRBV1,CTSGELGSEQFF,TGCACCAGCGGCGAACTAGGCTCTGAGCAGTTCTTC
TRBD2,.,TRBJ2-7,TRBV7-9,CASSLGMLAGAADEQYF,TGTGCCAGCAGCTTAGGTATGCTAGCGGGAGCAGCGGACGAGCAGTACTTC
.,.,TRBJ1-1,TRBV19,CASSIVGGITEAFF,TGTGCCAGTAGTATAGTCGGAGGGATCACTGAAGCTTTCTTT
.,.,TRBJ1-2,TRBV30,CAWSVLKGHYGYTF,TGTGCCTGGAGTGTACTTAAAGGGCACTATGGCTACACCTTC
.,few,TRBJ2-1,TRBV18,CASSPDRSNNEQFF,TGTGCCAGCTCACCCGACAGATCCAACAATGAGCAGTTCTTC
.,.,TRBJ1-5,TRBV7-2,CASSTQGYNQPQHF,TGTGCCAGCAGCACTCAGGGCTACAATCAGCCCCAGCATTTT
.,few,TRBJ1-6,TRBV18,CASSPAGDNSPLHF,TGTGCCAGCTCACCAGCAGGGGATAATTCACCCCTCCACTTT
.,.,TRBJ1-1,TRBV5-1,CASSLRGGAQEAFF,TGCGCCAGCAGCTTGCGGGGTGGGGCTCAAGAAGCTTTCTTT
.,once,TRBJ1-2,TRBV29-1,CSVAAGTNYGYTF,TGCAGCGTTGCGGCAGGGACTAACTATGGCTACACCTTC
TRBD2,.,TRBJ2-3,TRBV9,CASSVASGSGDTQYF,TGTGCCAGCAGCGTAGCTAGCGGGAGTGGCGATACGCAGTATTTT
.,.,TRBJ1-1,TRBV6-1,CASSESRVTEAFF,TGTGCCAGCAGTGAATCCAGGGTCACTGAAGCTTTCTTT
TRBD1,.,TRBJ2-7,TRBV27,CASSFSGQLYEQYF,TGTGCCAGCAGTTTCTCGGGACAGCTATACGAGCAGTACTTC
.,few,TRBJ1-3,TRBV5-4,CASSLVGGANTIYF,TGTGCCAGCAGCTTGGTAGGAGGGGCAAACACCATATATTTT
TRBD1,.,TRBJ2-2,TRBV27,CATRPGQATGELFF,TGTGCCACTAGGCCGGGACAGGCCACCGGGGAGCTGTTTTTT
TRBD1,few,TRBJ1-5,TRBV29-1,CSVLQGNQPQHF,TGCAGCGTTTTACAGGGGAATCAGCCCCAGCATTTT
TRBD2,.,TRBJ2-1,TRBV6-5,CASSYPGLAMVEQFF,TGTGCCAGCAGTTACCCAGGACTAGCAATGGTTGAGCAGTTCTTC
TRBD2,.,TRBJ2-7,TRBV7-2,CASSLARLAGGYEQYF,TGTGCCAGCAGCTTAGCCCGACTAGCGGGAGGGTACGAGCAGTACTTC
.,.,TRBJ1-2,TRBV6-5,CASSYSGGYSGYTF,TGTGCCAGCAGTTACTCAGGGGGGTACAGTGGCTACACCTTC
.,few,TRBJ2-3,TRBV11-3,CASSFNGDGRDTQYF,TGTGCCAGCAGCTTTAACGGAGATGGCAGGGATACGCAGTATTTT
TRBD1,.,TRBJ1-2,TRBV18,CASSSGQGAFGYTF,TGTGCCAGCTCATCCGGACAGGGGGCCTTTGGCTACACCTTC
TRBD1,.,TRBJ2-6,TRBV5-1,CASSLAMRDRGGSGANVLTF,TGCGCCAGCAGCTTGGCCATGCGGGACAGGGGTGGCTCTGGGGCCAACGTCCTGACTTTC